One sample yielded the 9 T cell receptor beta chains listed below, sequenced in a study of shared clonotypes between healthy human individuals. Some clones are missing from TCRdb's copy, which holds only in-frame ones; the method was immunoSEQ multiplex PCR. The profile shows 2 million to 2.5 million clones, roughly 95% of them singletons. The specimen sequenced was naive CD4+ T cells sorted from blood. Subset reported: CD45RA+ positively selected. The receptors were gathered from a man aged 18 to 30 in good health.

The chain links TRBV5-1 to TRBJ1-1; TRBD1 is a possible D gene (6 bases). Trimming took off 4 bases at V and 5 bases at J, with 21 bases between the two ends. The length of the CDR3 is 16 residues. From germline, CDR1 is SGHRS and CDR2 YFSETQ. The CDR3 DNA reads as TGCGCCAGCAGCGCCCGCGGGGGGGCCCAAATGACTGAAGCTTTCTTT. Amino acids: CASSARGGAQMTEAFF.

The DNA for the CDR3 is TGTGCCAGCAGGAAACTTGACAGGGAGATTTCACCCCTCCACTTT. It encodes CASRKLDREISPLHF. The rearrangement joins TRBV6-1 to TRBJ1-6, with 7 nucleotides matching TRBD1. Germline-derived CDR1 and CDR2 are MNHNS and SASEGT. The ends lost 6 bases at V and 9 bases at J; junction bases unmatched: 11. The CDR3 is made up of 15 amino acids.

V gene TRBV28 combines with J gene TRBJ2-2; D call uncertain. The CDR3 spans 11 residues. Germline V gives CDR1 MDHEN, CDR2 SYDVKM. The germline V and J ends were trimmed by 10 bases and 3 bases, with 6 bases remaining between them. This chain's CDR3 is CATIYTGELFF. The CDR3 nucleotides read TGTGCCACTATCTACACCGGGGAGCTGTTTTTT.

The chain carries TRBV18 and TRBJ1-3; D might be TRBD1 (5 bases). The CDR3 is 16 amino acids. The V and J ends lost 0 bases and 1 base respectively, with 10 bases between them. Germline assignment: CDR1 KGHSH and CDR2 LQKENI. The CDR3 region is CASSPPQGVSGNTIYF. The CDR3 DNA follows: TGTGCCAGCTCACCACCGCAGGGAGTTTCTGGAAACACCATATATTTT.

The V call is TRBV7-9, the J call TRBJ1-1; possibly TRBD1 for D (6 bases). Trimming removed 1 base from V and 0 bases from J, with 9 bases in between. The germline V gene has CDR1 SEHNR and CDR2 FQNEAQ (reference sequence). The CDR3 totals 15 residues. CDR3 DNA: TGTGCCAGCAGCTTAGAGGCAGGGGTGAACACTGAAGCTTTCTTT. Its translation is CASSLEAGVNTEAFF.

This chain links TRBV28 with TRBJ1-6; D is perhaps TRBD1 (6 bases). The length of the CDR3 is 13 residues. Germline values: CDR1 MDHEN, CDR2 SYDVKM. V lost 6 bases, J lost 16 bases, and 19 bases lay in between. CDR3 loop: CASRDPGTSKLHF. As DNA, the CDR3 is TGTGCCAGCAGGGACCCGGGGACATCTAAACTCCACTTT.

Turning to this clone: The same CDR3 arises from other DNA sequences in this sample as well. The V gene is TRBV20-1, the J gene TRBJ2-5; D is unresolved. V lost 6 bases, J lost 2 bases, and 4 bases lay in between. The CDR3 length is 10 residues. Per the germline V gene, CDR1 is DFQATT and CDR2 is SNEGSKA (reference sequence). The CDR3 DNA sequence: TGCAGTGCCGATCAAGAGACCCAGTACTTC. This sequence encodes CSADQETQYF.

V usage is TRBV7-9 and J usage is TRBJ1-3; TRBD1 might be the D (6 bases). V lost 7 bases to trimming and J lost 2 bases, with 15 bases between them. This CDR3 has 15 amino acids. CDR1 SEHNR and CDR2 FQNEAQ come from the germline V gene (reference sequence). CDR3 loop: CASNLWGAAGNTIYF. The CDR3 DNA is TGTGCCAGCAACCTATGGGGGGCGGCTGGAAACACCATATATTTT.

The gene calls are TRBV19 and TRBJ1-5; the D gene is possibly TRBD1 (5 bases). CDR3 size: 19 residues. V lost 3 bases and J lost 0, with 21 bases in between. Germline CDR1 reads LNHDA; CDR2 reads SQIVND (reference sequence). CDR3 sequence (DNA): TGTGCCAGTAGTATGCAACGGGGGTCTAACCTTTATAGCAATCAGCCCCAGCATTTT. Its translation: CASSMQRGSNLYSNQPQHF.